The clone carrying this TCR beta chain came up many times. This specimen comes from a study of T-cell reconstitution after alpha-beta-depleted transplantation in children. Preparing the TCRbeta library involved the use of unique molecular identifiers. TCRdb analysed the PCR reads with MiXCR anew, one entry per CDR3 protein. The sample lists about 610,000 distinct CDR3 sequences, over 9.5% occurring once. The germline gives CDR1 LGHNA, CDR2 YSLEER. The CDR3 length is 15 residues. Trimming pared 0 bases from V and 4 bases from J, leaving 13 bases between. This material consisted of PBMCs from the stem cell graft donor, taken from the stem cell graft. The chain employs TRBV4-3 and TRBJ2-7; no definite D call. This TCR derives from a human donor who donated a stem cell graft to a child with acute myeloid leukemia. CDR3 nucleotides: TGCGCCAGCAGCCAAGATTCGCGCGGAATTTACGAGCAGTACTTC. Translating it yields CASSQDSRGIYEQYF.